This entry describes one T cell receptor beta chain. This sample was included in a study of blood T cell repertoires in COVID-19. Study-level information: Acute and convalescent COVID-19 specimens originated in the United States, Italy and Spain. PBMCs, B-cell-depleted T cells, or T cells were the source of the cDNA or gDNA that made up the material.

Original processing methods: Amplification of reference gene primers was used by the study to estimate nucleated cell counts. Repertoires were generated with immunoSEQ multiplex PCR, while TCRdb's copy carries only in-frame clones and drops some. Clonal size and the V and J genes are those of that table, whereas D and trimming came from the DNA. The table includes about 110,000 clones, about 85% detected once. The junction had 2 bases not matched to a gene; V was cut back by 2 bases and J by 5 bases. Germline V gene data show CDR1 as MNHNY and CDR2 as SVGAGI (reference sequence). The CDR3 runs 14 residues.

The chain joins TRBV6-6 to TRBJ1-5; 8 positions agree with TRBD1. The source is a human donor in a cohort sampled during active COVID-19. Sequencing was done on a sample of peripheral blood. The CDR3 reads CASSYGTGDQPQHF. In DNA form, the CDR3 reads TGTGCCAGCAGTTACGGGACAGGAGATCAGCCCCAGCATTTT.